A selection of T cell receptor beta chains follows, all from one sample in a study of blood T cell repertoires in COVID-19. The protocol was immunoSEQ multiplex PCR, while the TCRdb copy is restricted to in-frame clones and leaves out a portion. The sample consists of 100,000 to 150,000 clones, approximately 85% of them appearing once. The material sequenced was peripheral blood. Every receptor here comes from a woman over 75 with COVID-19, enrolled during active disease. The CDR3 runs from the conserved cysteine through the conserved F or W. The D gene is left open where the match is weak. Clone size is stated in some rows and not others, as once, few, many or a class when expanded.

d_call j_call v_call clone_size cdr3_length cdr3_aa cdr3_nt
TRBD1 TRBJ1-1 TRBV5-4 - 15 CASRAGTGVNTEAFF TGTGCCAGCAGAGCCGGGACAGGGGTGAACACTGAAGCTTTCTTT
- TRBJ2-1 TRBV19 - 16 CASSIRRTGVRNEQFF TGTGCCAGTAGTATCCGCCGGACGGGAGTACGTAATGAGCAGTTCTTC
- TRBJ2-7 TRBV27 - 14 CASSLKQGGYEQYF TGTGCCAGCAGTTTAAAACAGGGTGGGTACGAGCAGTACTTC
TRBD1 TRBJ2-7 TRBV5-4 - 15 CASSQGRGLSYEQYF TGTGCCAGCAGCCAAGGCAGGGGGCTCTCCTACGAGCAGTACTTC
TRBD1 TRBJ1-1 TRBV7-3 - 18 CASSWSPWQGAENTEAFF TGTGCCAGCAGCTGGTCCCCCTGGCAGGGGGCAGAAAACACTGAAGCTTTCTTT
- TRBJ2-2 TRBV28 - 15 CASSVRTGYPGELFF TGTGCCAGCAGTGTGCGAACAGGGTACCCCGGGGAGCTGTTTTTT
TRBD2 TRBJ2-2 TRBV7-2 - 18 CASSLRTSGSANTGELFF TGTGCCAGCAGCCTACGGACTAGCGGGAGCGCGAACACCGGGGAGCTGTTTTTT
- TRBJ2-7 TRBV6-2/TRBV6-3 - 14 CASSYPLPPNEQYF TGTGCCAGCAGTTATCCACTACCCCCGAACGAGCAGTACTTC
TRBD2 TRBJ2-2 TRBV2 - 16 CASSDLAGYGTGELFF TGTGCCAGCAGTGACCTAGCGGGATATGGCACCGGGGAGCTGTTTTTT
TRBD1 TRBJ1-1 TRBV10-3 - 12 CASRTGGTEAFF TGTGCCAGCAGGACAGGGGGCACTGAAGCTTTCTTT
TRBD1 TRBJ1-6 TRBV4-3 - 15 CASSQEDRDNSPLHF TGCGCCAGCAGCCAGGAGGACAGGGATAATTCACCCCTCCACTTT
- TRBJ2-1 TRBV10-3 once 14 CAIKDTTGYNEQFF TGTGCCATCAAGGACACGACAGGTTACAATGAGCAGTTCTTC
TRBD1 TRBJ1-5 TRBV19 - 13 CASTGQGHQPQHF TGTGCCAGTACGGGACAGGGGCATCAGCCCCAGCATTTT
- TRBJ1-1 TRBV18 - 13 CASSQHAAAEAFF TGTGCCAGCTCACAACACGCCGCCGCCGAAGCTTTCTTT
- TRBJ1-2 TRBV9 - 15 CASSVGVSEGYGYTF TGTGCCAGCAGCGTAGGGGTTAGTGAGGGATATGGCTACACCTTC
TRBD1 TRBJ2-5 TRBV7-8 - 16 CASSYLAGQGAETQYF TGTGCCAGCAGCTACCTTGCGGGACAGGGGGCTGAGACCCAGTACTTC
TRBD2 TRBJ2-2 TRBV5-4 - 16 CASSSGLAGGTGELFF TGTGCCAGCAGCTCAGGACTAGCGGGAGGCACCGGGGAGCTGTTTTTT
TRBD2 TRBJ2-3 TRBV19 once 15 CAAFLAGGRGDTQYF TGTGCCGCCTTTCTAGCGGGAGGCCGGGGAGATACGCAGTATTTT
- TRBJ2-6 TRBV11-2 - 13 CASSRDEANVLTF TGTGCCAGCAGCCGGGATGAGGCCAACGTCCTGACTTTC
TRBD1 TRBJ1-2 TRBV3-1/TRBV3-2 - 18 CASSQVGQGLSGVYGYTF TGTGCCAGCAGCCAAGTAGGACAGGGATTAAGCGGGGTCTATGGCTACACCTTC
- TRBJ1-2 TRBV2 - 15 CASSVNTGLNYGYTF TGTGCCAGCAGTGTGAACACGGGACTTAACTATGGCTACACCTTC
- TRBJ2-7 TRBV19 - 12 CASSIAGNEQYF TGTGCCAGTAGTATAGCCGGGAACGAGCAGTACTTC
TRBD1 TRBJ1-1 TRBV5-1 - 16 CASSSRPGTVNTEAFF TGCGCCAGCAGCAGCCGACCCGGGACAGTCAACACTGAAGCTTTCTTT
TRBD1 TRBJ1-5 TRBV3-1/TRBV3-2 few 20 CASSQAPGTGGAHRGQPQHF TGTGCCAGCAGCCAGGCCCCCGGGACAGGGGGGGCCCATAGGGGTCAGCCCCAGCATTTT
TRBD2 TRBJ2-3 TRBV5-6 - 14 CASSSASGGDTQYF TGTGCCAGCAGCTCCGCTAGCGGGGGAGATACGCAGTATTTT
- TRBJ2-2 TRBV5-1 - 14 CASSSSSVTGELFF TGCGCCAGCAGCTCATCTAGCGTAACCGGGGAGCTGTTTTTT
- TRBJ1-5 TRBV5-1 once 13 CASSLDINQPQHF TGCGCCAGCAGCTTGGACATTAATCAGCCCCAGCATTTT
TRBD1 TRBJ1-3 TRBV7-2 - 15 CASSEMTGVGNTIYF TGTGCCAGCAGCGAGATGACAGGGGTCGGAAACACCATATATTTT
TRBD2 TRBJ2-1 TRBV7-9 - 15 CASSFLAGGRNEQFF TGTGCCAGCAGCTTCTTAGCGGGAGGGAGGAATGAGCAGTTCTTC
TRBD1 TRBJ2-3 TRBV2 - 14 CASWDRGFIDTQYF TGTGCCAGCTGGGACAGGGGGTTTATAGATACGCAGTATTTT
TRBD1 TRBJ2-5 TRBV5-5 few 13 CASSITGEETQYF TGTGCCAGCAGCATCACAGGGGAAGAGACCCAGTACTTC
TRBD2 TRBJ2-1 TRBV3-1/TRBV3-2 - 17 CASSQGIAGGPSNEQFF TGTGCCAGCAGCCAAGGAATAGCGGGAGGGCCGAGCAATGAGCAGTTCTTC
TRBD2 TRBJ2-3 TRBV7-2 once 15 CASSLSSGAWDTQYF TGTGCCAGCAGCTTGTCTAGCGGGGCCTGGGATACGCAGTATTTT
- TRBJ2-3 TRBV13 - 14 CASSFPGMTDTQYF TGTGCCAGCAGCTTTCCCGGGATGACAGATACGCAGTATTTT
- TRBJ1-1 TRBV6-1 once 14 CASSEWSSGTEAFF TGTGCCAGCAGTGAATGGAGTTCTGGGACTGAAGCTTTCTTT
- TRBJ1-5 TRBV3-1/TRBV3-2 - 14 CASSWGGADQPQHF TGTGCCAGCTCCTGGGGGGGGGCGGATCAGCCCCAGCATTTT
TRBD2 TRBJ2-1 TRBV2 - 16 CASRGASGLADNEQFF TGTGCCAGCCGAGGCGCTAGCGGTTTGGCTGATAATGAGCAGTTCTTC
- TRBJ2-7 TRBV6-5 - 15 CASSSGPTETYEQYF TGTGCCAGCAGTTCCGGACCGACAGAGACCTACGAGCAGTACTTC
TRBD1 TRBJ2-5 TRBV7-8 - 16 CASSLTAGTGRETQYF TGTGCCAGCAGCCTTACAGCCGGGACAGGCAGAGAGACCCAGTACTTC
- TRBJ2-1 TRBV11-2 once 15 CASSSGLASYNEQFF TGTGCCAGCAGCTCGGGACTGGCCTCCTACAATGAGCAGTTCTTC
- TRBJ2-5 TRBV19 - 13 CASSPGLSETQYF TGTGCCAGTAGTCCCGGGTTGTCTGAGACCCAGTACTTC
- TRBJ2-2 TRBV3-1/TRBV3-2 - 14 CASVRGTNTGELFF TGTGCCAGCGTTAGGGGAACAAACACCGGGGAGCTGTTTTTT